What follows describes a single TCR beta chain. Per the study methods: Estimation of nucleated cell counts was performed using reference gene primer amplification. Produced via immunoSEQ multiplex PCR; TCRdb's table is partial and in-frame only. For V, J and clone size, that table is used; D and trimming come from the DNA. The sample gives more than 150,000 clones, approximately 80% of which show up once; approximately 12% is in the top ten. This sample is part of a study of blood T cell repertoires in COVID-19. Whole-study context: From the United States, Italy and Spain came samples of acute and convalescent COVID-19. PBMCs, B-cell-depleted T cells, or T cells were the source of the cDNA or gDNA that made up the material.

The ends lost 1 base at V and 7 bases at J; junction bases unmatched: 9. The CDR3 is 15 residues long. Germline V gene lookup returns CDR1 SGDLS and CDR2 YYNGEE. The TCR was taken from a man aged 65 to 79 who had recovered from COVID-19. The sequencing input was peripheral blood. The V and J genes are TRBV9 and TRBJ2-7; 9 nucleotides align to TRBD2. The CDR3 coding sequence is TGTGCCAGCAGCGTATCCTCTAGCGGGAATAGAGAGCAGTACTTC. Amino acids: CASSVSSSGNREQYF.